This TCR beta chain was identified during a study of regulatory and conventional T cells in RAG deficiency. Study outcomes and limitations: In Omenn syndrome, Treg and Tconv repertoires overlapped >90%. Treg unique TCR beta sequences were approximately 100-fold fewer in Omenn syndrome and CID/AS patients than controls.

As regards this clone: Its antigen remains unidentified.

The sorted conventional CD4+ T cells were CD25-low and CD127-high, with genomic DNA sequenced. From germline, CDR1 is SGHTA and CDR2 FQGTGA. The CDR3 totals 13 residues. V was shortened by 5 bases and J by 0 bases, with 7 bases between the two germline ends. Assay: immunoSEQ multiplex PCR; the TCRdb copy retains only in-frame clones and omits some. The data hold fewer than 30,000 clones, with over 90% observed a single time. These data were also filed under a second study, of regulatory T cells. From that study: The PCR used 52 TRBV and 13 TRBJ primers.

The V call is TRBV7-3, the J call TRBJ2-5; D remains ambiguous. The sequencing input was CD25- CD4+ T cells sorted from blood. This clonotype originated in a human donor in good health. Written as DNA, the CDR3 is TGTGCCAGCAGCCCGACAAACCAAGAGACCCAGTACTTC. As protein: CASSPTNQETQYF.